Sequencing of this T cell receptor (beta chain) was carried out in a study of a mutant IDH1 vaccine in newly diagnosed glioma. Across the study: In some groups vaccination began 4-6 weeks post-radiotherapy; others received it with temozolomide. The treated group averaged 40.4 years old and was around 62% male, approximately 38% female. In the visit schedule, V12 fell in week 35, while V13 fell in week 47. Patients' prior therapy spanned radiotherapy, temozolomide, or both; most underwent both.

Trimming shortened V by 0 bases and J by 1 base, and 9 bases separated the two germline ends. The CDR3 runs 15 residues. Germline values: CDR1 MRHNA, CDR2 SNTAGT. Time point specified: week 35, safety follow-up. With topical imiquimod, each dose of the vaccine consisted of 300 ug of mutant IDH1 20-mer peptide. Assay used: immunoSEQ multiplex PCR; TCRdb lists only in-frame clones, some missing. The data hold tens of thousands of clones, with 70% to 90% observed a single time. As to this clone: What it binds is unknown.

This TCR was recovered from a man aged 25-45 years with glioma. This chain connects TRBV6-4 to TRBJ1-1; D remains unclear. The sequencing here drew on PBMCs, taken from a glioma patient whose treatment included an IDH1 peptide vaccine. The CDR3 here is CASSDSPGGNTEAFF. CDR3 nucleotide sequence: TGTGCCAGCAGTGACTCTCCAGGAGGGAACACTGAAGCTTTCTTT.